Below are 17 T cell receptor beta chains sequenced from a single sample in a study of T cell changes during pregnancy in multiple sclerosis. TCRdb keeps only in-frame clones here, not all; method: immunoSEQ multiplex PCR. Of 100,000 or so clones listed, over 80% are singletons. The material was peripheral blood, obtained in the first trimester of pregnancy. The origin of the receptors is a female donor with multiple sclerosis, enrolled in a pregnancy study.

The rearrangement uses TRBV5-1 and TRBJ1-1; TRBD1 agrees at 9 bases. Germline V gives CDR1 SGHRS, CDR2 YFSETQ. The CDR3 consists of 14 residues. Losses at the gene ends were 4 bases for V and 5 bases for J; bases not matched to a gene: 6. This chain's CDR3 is CASSAGQGWTEAFF. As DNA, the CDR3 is TGCGCCAGCAGCGCGGGACAGGGCTGGACTGAAGCTTTCTTT.

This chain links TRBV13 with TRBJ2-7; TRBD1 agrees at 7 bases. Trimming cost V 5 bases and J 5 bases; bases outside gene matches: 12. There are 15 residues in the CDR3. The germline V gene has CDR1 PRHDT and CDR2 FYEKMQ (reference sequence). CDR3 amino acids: CASSKRDRAQNEQYF. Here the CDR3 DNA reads TGTGCCAGCAGCAAGAGGGACAGAGCACAAAACGAGCAGTACTTC.

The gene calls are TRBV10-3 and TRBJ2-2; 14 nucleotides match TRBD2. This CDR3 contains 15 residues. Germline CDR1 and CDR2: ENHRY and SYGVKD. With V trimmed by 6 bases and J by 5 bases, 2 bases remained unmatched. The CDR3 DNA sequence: TGTGCCATCAGCGGACTAGCGGGGGGAACCGGGGAGCTGTTTTTT. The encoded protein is CAISGLAGGTGELFF.

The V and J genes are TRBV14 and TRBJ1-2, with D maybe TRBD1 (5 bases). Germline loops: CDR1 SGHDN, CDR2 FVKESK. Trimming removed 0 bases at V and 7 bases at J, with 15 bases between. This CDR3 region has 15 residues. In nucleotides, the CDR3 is TGTGCCAGCAGCCAAGATACACGGGGGAAAGGTGGCTACACCTTC. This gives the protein CASSQDTRGKGGYTF.

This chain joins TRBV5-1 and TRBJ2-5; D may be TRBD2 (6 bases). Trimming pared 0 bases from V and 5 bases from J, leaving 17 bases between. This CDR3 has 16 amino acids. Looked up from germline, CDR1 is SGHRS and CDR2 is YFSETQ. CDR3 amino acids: CASSLGRVNGGETQYF. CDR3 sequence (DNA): TGCGCCAGCAGCTTGGGGAGGGTCAACGGCGGGGAGACCCAGTACTTC.

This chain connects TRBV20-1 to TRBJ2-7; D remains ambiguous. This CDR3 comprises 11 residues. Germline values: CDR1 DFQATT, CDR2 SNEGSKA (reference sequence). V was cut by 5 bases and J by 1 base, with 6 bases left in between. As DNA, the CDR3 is TGCAGTGCTGCCAGGTCCTACGAGCAGTACTTC. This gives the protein CSAARSYEQYF.

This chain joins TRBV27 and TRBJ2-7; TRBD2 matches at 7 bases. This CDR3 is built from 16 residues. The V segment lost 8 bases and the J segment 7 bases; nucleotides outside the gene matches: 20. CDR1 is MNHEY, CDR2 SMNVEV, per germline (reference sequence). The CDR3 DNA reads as TGTGCCAGCGCCCCAATCGGCGGGGGACCCTACGCTGAGCAGTACTTC. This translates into CASAPIGGGPYAEQYF.

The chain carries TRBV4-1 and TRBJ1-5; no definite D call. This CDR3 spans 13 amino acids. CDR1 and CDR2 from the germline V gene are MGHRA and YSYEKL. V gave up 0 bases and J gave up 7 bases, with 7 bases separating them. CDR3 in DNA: TGCGCCAGCAGCCAAGATGAGAGCCAGCCCCAGCATTTT. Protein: CASSQDESQPQHF.

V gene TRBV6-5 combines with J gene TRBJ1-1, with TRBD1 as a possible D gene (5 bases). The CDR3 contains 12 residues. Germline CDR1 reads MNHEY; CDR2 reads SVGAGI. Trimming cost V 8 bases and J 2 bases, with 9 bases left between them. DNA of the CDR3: TGTGCCAGCCGGGGGGGAAACACTGAAGCTTTCTTT. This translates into CASRGGNTEAFF.

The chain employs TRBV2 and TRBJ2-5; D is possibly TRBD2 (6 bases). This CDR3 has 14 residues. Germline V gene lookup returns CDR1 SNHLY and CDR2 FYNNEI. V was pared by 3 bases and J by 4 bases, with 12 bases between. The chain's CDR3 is CASSELVGGETQYF. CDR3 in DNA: TGTGCCAGCAGTGAGTTGGTGGGAGGAGAGACCCAGTACTTC.

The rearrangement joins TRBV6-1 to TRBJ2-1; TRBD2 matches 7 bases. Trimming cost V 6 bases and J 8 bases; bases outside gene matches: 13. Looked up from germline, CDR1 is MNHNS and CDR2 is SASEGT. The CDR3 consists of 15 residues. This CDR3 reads CASSSRGSVGDEQFF. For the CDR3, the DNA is TGTGCCAGCAGCTCGCGGGGGTCGGTTGGCGATGAGCAGTTCTTC.

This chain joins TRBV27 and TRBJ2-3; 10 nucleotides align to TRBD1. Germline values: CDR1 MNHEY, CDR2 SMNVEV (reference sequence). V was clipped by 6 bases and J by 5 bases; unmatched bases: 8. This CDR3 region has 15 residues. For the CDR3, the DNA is TGTGCCAGCAGATCCCGGGACAGGGGAGGAGATACGCAGTATTTT. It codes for CASRSRDRGGDTQYF.

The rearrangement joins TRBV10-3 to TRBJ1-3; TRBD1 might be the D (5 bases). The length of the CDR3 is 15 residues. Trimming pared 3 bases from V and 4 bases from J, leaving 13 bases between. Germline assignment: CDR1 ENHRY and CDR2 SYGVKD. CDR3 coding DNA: TGTGCCATCAGTGATCCGCAGGGTACCGGAAACACCATATATTTT. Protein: CAISDPQGTGNTIYF.

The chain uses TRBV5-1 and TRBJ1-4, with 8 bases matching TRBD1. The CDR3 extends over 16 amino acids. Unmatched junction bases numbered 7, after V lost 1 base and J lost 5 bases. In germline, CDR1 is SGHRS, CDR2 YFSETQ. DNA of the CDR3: TGCGCCAGCAGCTTGTACGGAACAGGGGGAAATGAAAAACTGTTTTTT. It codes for CASSLYGTGGNEKLFF. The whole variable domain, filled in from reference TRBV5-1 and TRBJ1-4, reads KAGVTQTPRYLIKTRGQQVTLSCSPISGHRSVSWYQQTPGQGLQFLFEYFSETQRNKGNFPGRFSGRQFSNSRSEMNVSTLELGDSALYLCASSLYGTGGNEKLFFGSGTQLSVL.

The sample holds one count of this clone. The CDR3 DNA reads as TGTGCCATCAGTGAAGGACAGGGCTCAGATACGCAGTATTTT. Amino acid sequence: CAISEGQGSDTQYF. The V call is TRBV10-3, the J call TRBJ2-3; 8 bases are a match to TRBD1. With 3 bases clipped from V and 4 bases from J, the junction kept 3 bases outside the gene matches. The CDR3 length is 14 residues. Germline CDR1 and CDR2: ENHRY and SYGVKD.

Written as DNA, the CDR3 is TGTGCCAGCAGCCCTGCGGGGGGCATGGCCACTGAAGCTTTCTTT. Translated: CASSPAGGMATEAFF. The V gene is TRBV5-6, the J gene TRBJ1-1, with a weak D call TRBD1 (6 bases). The CDR3 runs 15 residues. V dropped 4 bases and J dropped 4 bases, with 17 bases sitting between them. In germline, CDR1 is SGHDT, CDR2 YYEEEE.

The CDR3 spells CASSFLRGDTGELFF. DNA for the CDR3: TGTGCCAGCAGTTTTCTCAGGGGGGACACCGGGGAGCTGTTTTTT. This sequence joins TRBV27 and TRBJ2-2; the D gene is possibly TRBD1 (7 bases). Germline V gene lookup returns CDR1 MNHEY and CDR2 SMNVEV (reference sequence). The CDR3 runs to 15 residues. V lost 3 bases, J lost 3 bases, and 11 bases lay in between.